This TCR beta chain was sequenced during a study of radiation and T cells in renal cell carcinoma. Study results and limitations: Top tumor clonotypes rose in blood 2 weeks post-radiation, then contracted.

Sequencing was performed with immunoSEQ multiplex PCR; in TCRdb, only in-frame clones are kept and a portion is missing. In the table there are approximately 170,000 clones, roughly 90% of which are singletons. Turning to this clone: Its antigen is currently unknown.

As to time point: blood 4 weeks post-SBRT, at nephrectomy. Treatment denoted: 15 Gy SBRT to primary tumor, nephrectomy 4 weeks later. Nephrectomy followed 15 Gy stereotactic body radiation by 4 weeks. Serial blood draws occurred at baseline and 2 and 4 weeks post-SBRT. The tumor was a clear cell renal cell carcinoma. The CDR3 contains 15 residues. In germline, CDR1 is LGHNA, CDR2 YSLEER. V was clipped by 3 bases and J by 6 bases; unmatched bases: 3. The sequenced sample was blood, obtained from a patient whose treatment included radiotherapy and nephrectomy. This TCR was recovered from a woman aged 50 to 60 with renal cell carcinoma. The V and J genes are TRBV4-3 and TRBJ1-6; the match to TRBD1 covers 9 bases. This CDR3 is CASSQGTGSNSPLHF. The CDR3 region has the DNA TGCGCCAGCAGCCAGGGGACAGGGAGTAATTCACCCCTCCACTTT.